Below are 15 T cell receptor beta chains sequenced from a single sample in a study of T cells after yellow fever vaccination. Using its own MiXCR run on the 5' RACE reads, TCRdb lists one record per CDR3 protein. The sample records under 350,000 distinct CDR3 sequences, approximately 4% being singletons. The specimen comprised PBMCs, sampled 5 days after the yellow fever booster vaccination. The receptor set was obtained from a man younger than 35 who received the YFV17D yellow fever vaccine.

The gene calls are TRBV7-2 and TRBJ2-2, with 12 bases that match TRBD2. Unmatched junction bases numbered 4, after V lost 3 bases and J lost 5 bases. CDR1 is SGHTA, CDR2 FQGNSA, per germline. The CDR3 contains 16 residues. CDR3 region: CASSFSLAGGTGELFF. In nucleotides, the CDR3 is TGTGCCAGCAGCTTCTCTCTAGCGGGGGGGACCGGGGAGCTGTTTTTT.

Many counts were recorded for this clonotype. The V call is TRBV25-1, the J call TRBJ1-2; D possibly corresponds to TRBD1 (6 bases). Trimming took off 4 bases at V and 2 bases at J, with 11 bases between the two ends. The CDR3 has 14 amino acids. The V gene's germline CDR1 is MGHDK and CDR2 SYGVNS. The CDR3 is CASSGTGLNYGYTF. The CDR3, as DNA: TGTGCCAGCAGTGGTACAGGGTTAAACTATGGCTACACCTTC.

This clonotype was recorded a few times. The rearrangement links TRBV11-2 to TRBJ2-7; 9 positions agree with TRBD1. CDR3 length: 14 residues. The V segment lost 5 bases and the J segment 7 bases; nucleotides outside the gene matches: 9. Germline V gives CDR1 SGHAT, CDR2 FQNNGV. In DNA, the CDR3 is TGTGCCAGCAGCGTCCGGGACAGGGTGTGGGAGCAGTACGTC. Translated, it gives CASSVRDRVWEQYV.

This clonotype was seen many times. The chain employs TRBV5-1 and TRBJ1-2; TRBD1 is a possible D gene (6 bases). The ends were cut back, 8 bases at V and 2 bases at J, with 16 bases in the middle. The germline V gene has CDR1 SGHRS and CDR2 YFSETQ. This CDR3 has 14 residues. CDR3 sequence (DNA): TGCGCCAGAGAATCGGGACATCACAACTATGGCTACACCTTC. This translates into CARESGHHNYGYTF.

V and J are TRBV7-9 and TRBJ1-2; 9 bases are a match to TRBD1. CDR1 is SEHNR and CDR2 is FQNEAQ in the germline V gene (reference sequence). V dropped 0 bases and J dropped 1; count of bases not matched to a gene: 6. The length of the CDR3 is 17 residues. CDR3 nucleotides: TGTGCCAGCAGCTTAGCGGTCCCGGGACAGGGTAACTATGGCTACACCTTC. Its translation: CASSLAVPGQGNYGYTF.

This clonotype came up many times. The rearrangement links TRBV6-6 to TRBJ2-5; possibly TRBD2 for D (5 bases). This CDR3 has 15 amino acids. The V end was cut by 1 base, the J end by 3 bases, with 12 bases between. CDR1 and CDR2 from the germline V gene are MNHNY and SVGAGI (reference sequence). The CDR3 region is CASSYWRAAEETQYF. The CDR3 DNA sequence: TGTGCCAGCAGTTACTGGCGGGCGGCAGAAGAGACCCAGTACTTC.

This clonotype showed up many times. DNA for the CDR3: TGTGCCAGCAGCTCCGCAAGACAGGGGATGTCCTACAATGAGCAGTTCTTC. It encodes CASSSARQGMSYNEQFF. V and J are TRBV7-2 and TRBJ2-1; 8 nucleotides line up with TRBD1. V shed 4 bases, J shed 1 base, and the junction held 9 bases outside the gene matches. The CDR3 runs to 17 residues. Germline CDR1 and CDR2: SGHTA and FQGNSA. Full variable domain (outside the CDR3, taken from reference TRBV7-2 and TRBJ2-1): GAGVSQSPSNKVTEKGKDVELRCDPISGHTALYWYRQSLGQGLEFLIYFQGNSAPDKSGLPSDRFSAERTGGSVSTLTIQRTQQEDSAVYLCASSSARQGMSYNEQFFGPGTRLTVL.

The DNA of the CDR3 is TGTGCCAGCAGCTTACAGACAGGATTCGGTGAAGCTTTCTTT. Its protein is CASSLQTGFGEAFF. This chain connects TRBV5-4 to TRBJ1-1; weak D call: TRBD1 (6 bases). This CDR3 comprises 14 residues. Germline assignment: CDR1 SGHNT and CDR2 YYREEE (reference sequence). V was trimmed by 2 bases and J by 7 bases, leaving 15 bases between them.

The rearrangement links TRBV9 to TRBJ1-3; 7 bases match TRBD1. V shed 2 bases and J 3 bases; nucleotides not matched to a gene: 5. The CDR3 sequence is 15 residues long. Per germline, CDR1 SGDLS and CDR2 YYNGEE. In nucleotides, the CDR3 is TGTGCCAGCAGCGTCGAGGGGACAGATGGAAACACCATATATTTT. Translation gives CASSVEGTDGNTIYF.

This clonotype was seen repeatedly, ten times or more. The V and J genes are TRBV20-1 and TRBJ2-1, with TRBD1 matching over 7 bases. The CDR3 spans 13 residues. Germline CDR1 reads DFQATT; CDR2 reads SNEGSKA (reference sequence). V shed 4 bases, J shed 3 bases, and the junction held 3 bases outside the gene matches. The CDR3 sequence: CSATRTGYNEQFF. In nucleotides, the CDR3 is TGCAGTGCTACTCGGACAGGCTACAATGAGCAGTTCTTC.

This clonotype came up many times. The chain uses TRBV7-9 and TRBJ2-5; D may match TRBD1 or TRBD2 (6 bases each). The germline gives CDR1 SEHNR, CDR2 FQNEAQ (reference sequence). Trimming stripped 5 bases from V and 4 bases from J, with 17 bases between. The CDR3 runs to 15 residues. The CDR3 sequence: CASSIPRGPAETQYF. In DNA form, the CDR3 reads TGTGCCAGCAGCATCCCACGGGGGCCCGCAGAGACCCAGTACTTC.

This clonotype was recorded a few times. The chain recombines TRBV20-1 with TRBJ2-5; D may be TRBD1 (6 bases). The CDR3 runs 13 residues. From germline, CDR1 is DFQATT and CDR2 SNEGSKA (reference sequence). Trimming took 5 bases from V and 4 from J, leaving 14 bases between them. This CDR3 reads CSALPTGRETQYF. CDR3 coding DNA: TGCAGTGCTCTCCCGACAGGACGAGAGACCCAGTACTTC.

This sequence joins TRBV5-4 and TRBJ1-4, with 8 bases that match TRBD1. With V trimmed by 0 bases and J by 8 bases, 6 bases remained unmatched. The CDR3 is 15 residues long. CDR1 and CDR2 from the germline V gene are SGHNT and YYREEE (reference sequence). CDR3 amino acids: CASSLAGTGSEKLFF. As DNA, the CDR3 is TGTGCCAGCAGCTTGGCCGGGACAGGAAGCGAAAAACTGTTTTTT.

This rearrangement joins TRBV20-1 to TRBJ2-7; D remains unclear. Germline V gene sequence: CDR1 DFQATT, CDR2 SNEGSKA (reference sequence). The length of the CDR3 is 14 residues. Trimming left V 0 bases short and J 0 bases short, with 9 bases between. CDR3 sequence: CSARDQRYSYEQYF. In DNA, the CDR3 is TGCAGTGCTAGAGATCAACGGTACTCCTACGAGCAGTACTTC.

This clonotype was counted many times. This rearrangement joins TRBV6-2 or TRBV6-3 to TRBJ2-5; D is ambiguous. From germline, CDR1 is MNHEY and CDR2 SVGEGT. CDR3 length equals 11 residues. Trimming took 6 bases from V and 0 from J, leaving 2 bases between them. The CDR3 DNA is TGTGCCAGCAGCTACCAAGAGACCCAGTACTTC. This encodes CASSYQETQYF.